Presented here are 18 T cell receptor beta chains from one specimen sequenced in a study of tumour-infiltrating T cells in Burkitt lymphoma. Profiled with immunoSEQ multiplex PCR; TCRdb holds only in-frame clones, not every one. Of more than 40,000 clones listed, 31% are singletons. Sequencing was done on a sample of tumor tissue. These receptors were obtained from a human donor with Burkitt lymphoma.

The chain recombines TRBV10-3 with TRBJ1-1; tentative D call: TRBD1 (5 bases). CDR1 is ENHRY and CDR2 is SYGVKD in the germline V gene. The CDR3 spans 13 residues. V was clipped by 5 bases and J by 1 base, with 8 bases between them. The DNA for the CDR3 is TGTGCCATCAGTCAGGGCGGGAACACTGAAGCTTTCTTT. Amino acids: CAISQGGNTEAFF.

The genes are TRBV2 and TRBJ1-5; D is unclear. CDR3 length equals 16 residues. The V end was cut by 5 bases, the J end by 4 bases, with 18 bases between. CDR1 and CDR2 from the germline V gene are SNHLY and FYNNEI. The CDR3, as DNA: TGTGCCAGCAGTACCGATGGACCCGCTCTGAATCAGCCCCAGCATTTT. It codes for CASSTDGPALNQPQHF.

This clone was counted a few times. V is TRBV18 and J is TRBJ1-1; D gene ambiguous. This CDR3 is built from 13 residues. Germline V gene lookup returns CDR1 KGHSH and CDR2 LQKENI. Trimming took 1 base from V and 3 from J, leaving 6 bases between them. CDR3 protein: CASSPLGDTEAFF. The CDR3 bases are TGTGCCAGCTCACCACTCGGAGACACTGAAGCTTTCTTT.

This clone was seen more than once but under ten times. V usage is TRBV30 and J usage is TRBJ2-7; unclear D gene. The CDR3 totals 11 residues. The germline V and J ends were trimmed by 0 bases and 4 bases, with 4 bases remaining between them. Germline-derived CDR1 and CDR2 are GTSNPN and SVGIG (reference sequence). This CDR3 reads CAWSVSYEQYF. Here the CDR3 DNA reads TGTGCCTGGAGTGTATCGTACGAGCAGTACTTC.

In this sample, this clone turned up a few times. The chain recombines TRBV7-6 with TRBJ1-1; D not resolved. This CDR3 region has 14 residues. Trimming left V 0 bases short and J 1 base short, with 6 bases between. Germline V gene data show CDR1 as SGHVS and CDR2 as FNYEAQ. DNA for the CDR3: TGTGCCAGCAGCTTAGCTCCTGGGAACACTGAAGCTTTCTTT. Translated, it gives CASSLAPGNTEAFF.

The V call is TRBV4-2, the J call TRBJ1-2, with 8 bases that match TRBD1. The CDR3 runs to 15 residues. V shed 1 base, J shed 2 bases, and the junction held 3 bases outside the gene matches. From germline, CDR1 is LGHNA and CDR2 YNFKEQ. CDR3 nucleotides: TGTGCCAGCAGCCAAGGGGGACAGGCCAACTATGGCTACACCTTC. It yields the protein CASSQGGQANYGYTF.

Note on this clone: Within the sample, other DNA sequences also encode this same CDR3. V usage is TRBV7-9 and J usage is TRBJ2-7; D is undetermined. V lost 5 bases, J lost 2 bases, and 4 bases lay in between. The CDR3 runs to 11 residues. From germline, CDR1 is SEHNR and CDR2 FQNEAQ (reference sequence). The CDR3 spells CASSPAYEQYF. CDR3 DNA: TGTGCCAGCAGCCCAGCCTACGAGCAGTACTTC.

CDR3 sequence (DNA): TGTGCCAGCAGCTTGCGGGGGCCTGGAAACACCATATATTTT. Translated, it gives CASSLRGPGNTIYF. V gene TRBV5-6 combines with J gene TRBJ1-3, with D possibly TRBD1 on 6 matching bases. The CDR3 runs 14 residues. Trimming pared 1 base from V and 2 bases from J, leaving 7 bases between. The germline V gene has CDR1 SGHDT and CDR2 YYEEEE. The full variable domain, with the rest looked up from reference TRBV5-6 and TRBJ1-3, is DAGVTQSPTHLIKTRGQQVTLRCSPKSGHDTVSWYQQALGQGPQFIFQYYEEEERQRGNFPDRFSGHQFPNYSSELNVNALLLGDSALYLCASSLRGPGNTIYFGEGSWLTVV.

The J gene is TRBJ1-5, the V gene TRBV6-6, with 10 bases aligning to TRBD1. With V trimmed by 10 bases and J by 5 bases, 11 bases remained unmatched. The CDR3 is made up of 15 amino acids. In germline, CDR1 is MNHNY, CDR2 SVGAGI (reference sequence). As DNA, the CDR3 is TGTGCCACCAATCCGGGACAGGGGTTTCATCAGCCCCAGCATTTT. Protein: CATNPGQGFHQPQHF.

This clone has more than one count but fewer than ten. The V call is TRBV29-1, the J call TRBJ2-5; unclear D gene. Between the trimmed V and J ends, which lost 3 bases and 2 bases, there was a span of 7 bases. CDR1 is SQVTM and CDR2 is ANQGSEA in the germline V gene. The CDR3 runs to 12 residues. The CDR3 here is CSVDGSQETQYF. The CDR3 DNA follows: TGCAGCGTTGACGGGTCTCAAGAGACCCAGTACTTC. The complete variable domain, with remaining parts taken from reference TRBV29-1 and TRBJ2-5, reads SAVISQKPSRDICQRGTSLTIQCQVDSQVTMMFWYRQQPGQSLTLIATANQGSEATYESGFVIDKFPISRPNLTFSTLTVSNMSPEDSSIYLCSVDGSQETQYFGPGTRLLVL.

The table lists this clone with many counts. The chain carries TRBV7-2 and TRBJ1-1; D call uncertain. Looked up from germline, CDR1 is SGHTA and CDR2 is FQGNSA. Trimming took 5 bases from V and 7 from J, leaving 11 bases between them. CDR3 length equals 12 residues. CDR3 nucleotide sequence: TGTGCCAGCAGCCTAAACCCCAGTGAAGCTTTCTTT. It specifies CASSLNPSEAFF.

This clone showed up just a few times. The CDR3 region has the DNA TGTGCCAGCAGCCCAGAGCGAGGTTTAGCGGGAGAAGAGACCCAGTACTTC. As protein: CASSPERGLAGEETQYF. The V call is TRBV7-9, the J call TRBJ2-5; 9 bases are a match to TRBD2. The J segment lost 3 bases and the V segment lost 5 bases, leaving 13 bases of the junction unmatched. There are 17 residues in the CDR3. Looked up from germline, CDR1 is SEHNR and CDR2 is FQNEAQ (reference sequence).

This clone was picked up a small number of times. The V gene is TRBV2, the J gene TRBJ2-7; TRBD1 aligns across 9 bases. This CDR3 has 14 residues. The germline CDR1 and CDR2 sequences are SNHLY and FYNNEI. V dropped 5 bases and J dropped 0; count of bases not matched to a gene: 2. CDR3 DNA sequence: TGTGCCAGCAGTCAGGACAGGGGCTCCTACGAGCAGTACTTC. Its translation: CASSQDRGSYEQYF.

This clone was seen only a few times. The chain links TRBV7-9 to TRBJ2-7; TRBD1 matches 9 bases. The CDR3 spans 14 residues. Germline-derived CDR1 and CDR2 are SEHNR and FQNEAQ (reference sequence). Trimming at V came to 5 bases and at J to 5 bases, leaving 7 bases not matched to a gene. The CDR3 region has the DNA TGTGCCAGCAGCCGAGGCGGACAGGGGCACGAGCAGTACTTC. Protein sequence: CASSRGGQGHEQYF.

The J gene is TRBJ2-5, the V gene TRBV5-1; 10 nucleotides line up with TRBD1. The CDR3 extends over 16 amino acids. Trimming took 5 bases from V and 4 from J; bases not matched to a gene: 11. In germline, CDR1 is SGHRS, CDR2 YFSETQ. The CDR3 reads CASRSTTGGRVETQYF. CDR3 nucleotides: TGCGCCAGCAGAAGTACGACAGGGGGCCGGGTAGAGACCCAGTACTTC.

This clone was seen a few times. V usage is TRBV20-1 and J usage is TRBJ2-7; D ambiguous. Germline values: CDR1 DFQATT, CDR2 SNEGSKA (reference sequence). Deletions cut 3 bases from V and 5 bases from J, with 5 bases between. The CDR3 spans 10 residues. CDR3 in amino acids: CSASRHEQYF. The CDR3 DNA reads TGCAGTGCTAGCCGCCACGAGCAGTACTTC.

This clone was seen a handful of times. The rearrangement uses TRBV6-5 and TRBJ1-4; 7 positions match TRBD1. Germline CDR1 reads MNHEY; CDR2 reads SVGAGI. Trimming at V came to 3 bases and at J to 7 bases, leaving 8 bases not matched to a gene. The CDR3 has 15 amino acids. The CDR3 nucleotides are TGTGCCAGCAGTTATAGTTCGACAGGGATTGAAAAACTGTTTTTT. Translation: CASSYSSTGIEKLFF.

The chain employs TRBV18 and TRBJ2-7; 14 bases line up with TRBD2. This CDR3 has 17 residues. CDR1 and CDR2 (germline): KGHSH, LQKENI. The V and J ends lost 6 bases and 1 base, in that order; junction bases with no gene match: 8. For the CDR3, the DNA is TGTGCCAGCTCTCCTGGACTAGCGGGGGGCGGTTCCTACGAGCAGTACTTC. Protein product: CASSPGLAGGGSYEQYF.